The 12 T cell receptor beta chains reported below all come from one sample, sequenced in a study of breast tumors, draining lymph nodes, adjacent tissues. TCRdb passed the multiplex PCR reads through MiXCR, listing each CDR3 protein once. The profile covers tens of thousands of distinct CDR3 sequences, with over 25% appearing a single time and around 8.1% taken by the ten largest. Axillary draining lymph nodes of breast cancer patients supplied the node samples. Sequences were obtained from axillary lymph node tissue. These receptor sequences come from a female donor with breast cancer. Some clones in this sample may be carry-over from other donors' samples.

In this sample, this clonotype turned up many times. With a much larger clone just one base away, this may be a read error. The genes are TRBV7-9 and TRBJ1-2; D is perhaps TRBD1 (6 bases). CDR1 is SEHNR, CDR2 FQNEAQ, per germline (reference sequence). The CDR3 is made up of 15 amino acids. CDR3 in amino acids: CASSVSTGSRYGYPF. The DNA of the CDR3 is TGTGCCAGCAGCGTATCCACAGGGTCTCGGTATGGCTACCCCTTC.

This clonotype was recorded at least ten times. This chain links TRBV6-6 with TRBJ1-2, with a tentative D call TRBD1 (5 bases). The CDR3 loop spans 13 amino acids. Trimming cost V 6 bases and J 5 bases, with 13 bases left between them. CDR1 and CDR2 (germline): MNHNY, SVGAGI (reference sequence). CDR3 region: CASSPRVEYGYTF. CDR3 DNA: TGTGCCAGCAGCCCCAGGGTCGAATATGGCTACACCTTC.

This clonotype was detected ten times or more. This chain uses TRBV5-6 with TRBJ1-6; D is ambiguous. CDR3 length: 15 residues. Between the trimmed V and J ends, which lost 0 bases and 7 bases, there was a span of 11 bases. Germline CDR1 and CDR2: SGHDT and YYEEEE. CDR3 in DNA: TGTGCCAGCAGCTTGGTGGGGTCGGACAATTCACCCCTCCACTTT. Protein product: CASSLVGSDNSPLHF.

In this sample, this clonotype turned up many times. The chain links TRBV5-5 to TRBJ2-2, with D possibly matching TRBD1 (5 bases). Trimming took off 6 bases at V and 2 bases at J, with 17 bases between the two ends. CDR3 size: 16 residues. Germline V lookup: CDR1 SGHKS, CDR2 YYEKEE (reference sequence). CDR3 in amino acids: CASTPGAAPNTGELFF. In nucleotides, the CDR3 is TGTGCCAGCACCCCTGGGGCGGCCCCCAACACCGGGGAGCTGTTTTTT.

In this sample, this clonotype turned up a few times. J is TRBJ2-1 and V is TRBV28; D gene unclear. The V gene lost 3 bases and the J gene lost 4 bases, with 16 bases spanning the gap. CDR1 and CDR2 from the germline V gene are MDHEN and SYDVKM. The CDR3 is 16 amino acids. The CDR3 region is CASSFALREAYNEQFF. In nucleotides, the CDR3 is TGTGCCAGCAGTTTTGCCTTGAGAGAAGCATACAATGAGCAGTTCTTC.

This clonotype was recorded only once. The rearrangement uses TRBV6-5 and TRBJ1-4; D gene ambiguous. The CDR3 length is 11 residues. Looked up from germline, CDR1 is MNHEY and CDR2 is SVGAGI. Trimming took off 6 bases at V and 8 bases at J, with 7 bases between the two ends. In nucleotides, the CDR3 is TGTGCCAGCAGAACCAGGGAAAAACTGTTTTTT. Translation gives CASRTREKLFF.

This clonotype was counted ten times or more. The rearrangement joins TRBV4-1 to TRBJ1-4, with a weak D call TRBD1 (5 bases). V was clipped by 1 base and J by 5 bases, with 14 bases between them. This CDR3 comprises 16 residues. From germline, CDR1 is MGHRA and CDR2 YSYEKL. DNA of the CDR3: TGCGCCAGCAGCCAAGGACGGGACGGTGAGAATGAAAAACTGTTTTTT. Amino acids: CASSQGRDGENEKLFF.

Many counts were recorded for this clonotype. CDR3 nucleotide sequence: TGTGCCAGCAGCCCCACCCGGAGCTACTCTGGGGCCAACGTCCTGACTTTC. It is translated as CASSPTRSYSGANVLTF. This rearrangement joins TRBV7-3 to TRBJ2-6; D is unresolved. Germline V gene sequence: CDR1 SGHTA, CDR2 FQGTGA. This CDR3 spans 17 amino acids. Trimming removed 5 bases at V and 0 bases at J, with 14 bases between.

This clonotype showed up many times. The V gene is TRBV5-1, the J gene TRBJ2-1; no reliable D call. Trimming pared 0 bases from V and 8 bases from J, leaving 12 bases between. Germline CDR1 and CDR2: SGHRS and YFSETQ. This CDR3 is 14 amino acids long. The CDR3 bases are TGCGCCAGCAGCTTGGAAGGTCCGGTCGATGAGCAGTTCTTC. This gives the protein CASSLEGPVDEQFF.

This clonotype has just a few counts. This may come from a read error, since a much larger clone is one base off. The CDR3 DNA is TGTGCCAGCAGCTTGTGGTACACCTATGGCTACACCTTC. This translates into CASSLWYTYGYTF. This sequence joins TRBV5-5 and TRBJ1-2; D gene ambiguous. CDR1 and CDR2 (germline): SGHKS, YYEKEE (reference sequence). The CDR3 is 13 amino acids. V lost 1 base to trimming and J lost 4 bases, with 8 bases between them.

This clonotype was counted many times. For the CDR3, the DNA is TGCGCCAGCAGCCAAGAACTACAGGGGGATCAGCCCCAGCATTTT. Amino acid sequence: CASSQELQGDQPQHF. The gene calls are TRBV4-1 and TRBJ1-5; 8 nucleotides align to TRBD1. The CDR3 runs 15 residues. Germline trimming cut 0 bases from V and 5 bases from J; bases unmatched to any gene: 3. The germline CDR1 and CDR2 sequences are MGHRA and YSYEKL.

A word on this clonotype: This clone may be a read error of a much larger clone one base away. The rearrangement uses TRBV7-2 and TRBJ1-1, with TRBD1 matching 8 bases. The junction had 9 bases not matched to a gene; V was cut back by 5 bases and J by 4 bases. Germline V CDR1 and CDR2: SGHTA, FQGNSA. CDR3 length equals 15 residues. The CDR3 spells CASSPRKTGGTEAFF. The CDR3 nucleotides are TGTGCCAGCAGCCCACGAAAAACAGGGGGCACTGAAGCTTTCTTT.